The present entry profiles one T cell receptor beta chain with its context. Since a much larger clone is just one base distant, this may be a read error. Using a J-beta primer mix together with a sample-barcoded 5' primer, a second PCR was run for roughly 7 to 11 cycles. TCRdb used MiXCR to reprocess the 5' RACE reads, holding one entry per CDR3 protein. The table records approximately 700,000 distinct CDR3 sequences, about 34% of them present only once. CDR3 size: 16 residues. Germline assignment: CDR1 SGHTA and CDR2 FQGNSA. This sample was included in a study of blood T cells in healthy people across ages.

Input material: blood. This TCR derives from a woman of 80 years or more in good health. The chain uses TRBV7-2 and TRBJ2-1; 9 bases agree with TRBD1. The DNA end lines up better with TRBJ2-7; the J call may be wrong. Written as DNA, the CDR3 is TGTGCCAGCAGCTCGTACCCGGGACAGGGATACAATGAGCAGTACTTC. It codes for CASSSYPGQGYNEQYF.